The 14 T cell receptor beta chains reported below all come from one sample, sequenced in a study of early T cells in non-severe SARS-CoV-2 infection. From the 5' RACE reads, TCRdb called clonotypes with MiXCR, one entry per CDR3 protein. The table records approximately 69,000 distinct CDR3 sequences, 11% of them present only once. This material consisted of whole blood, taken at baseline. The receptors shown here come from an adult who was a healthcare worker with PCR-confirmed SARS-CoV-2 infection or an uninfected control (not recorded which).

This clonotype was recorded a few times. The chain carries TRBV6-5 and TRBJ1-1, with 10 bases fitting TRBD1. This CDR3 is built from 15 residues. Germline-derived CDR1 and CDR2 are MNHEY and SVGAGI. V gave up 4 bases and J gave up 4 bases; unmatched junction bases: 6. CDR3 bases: TGTGCCAGCAGTTTCGACAGGGGGCTGAGCACTGAAGCTTTCTTT. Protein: CASSFDRGLSTEAFF.

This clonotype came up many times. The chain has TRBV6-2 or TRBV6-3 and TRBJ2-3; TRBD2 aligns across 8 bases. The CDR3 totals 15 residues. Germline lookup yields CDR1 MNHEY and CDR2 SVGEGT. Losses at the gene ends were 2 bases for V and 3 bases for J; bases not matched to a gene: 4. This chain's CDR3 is CASSYGTSRTDTQYF. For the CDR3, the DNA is TGTGCCAGCAGTTACGGGACTAGTAGGACAGATACGCAGTATTTT.

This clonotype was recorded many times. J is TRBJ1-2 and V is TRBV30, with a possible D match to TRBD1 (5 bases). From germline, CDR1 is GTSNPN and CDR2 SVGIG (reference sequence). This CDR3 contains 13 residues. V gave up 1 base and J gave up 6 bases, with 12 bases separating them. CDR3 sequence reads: CAWSAGGKHGYTF. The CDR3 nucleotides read TGTGCCTGGAGTGCGGGGGGAAAGCATGGCTACACCTTC.

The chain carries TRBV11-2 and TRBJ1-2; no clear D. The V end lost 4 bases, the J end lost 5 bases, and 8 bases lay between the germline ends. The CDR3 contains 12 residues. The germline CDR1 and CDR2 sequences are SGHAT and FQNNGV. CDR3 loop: CASSSRSYGYTF. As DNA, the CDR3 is TGTGCCAGCAGCTCCAGAAGTTATGGCTACACCTTC.

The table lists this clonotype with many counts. CDR3 protein: CASRANYGYTF. In DNA form, the CDR3 reads TGTGCCAGCAGAGCTAACTATGGCTACACCTTC. The V and J genes are TRBV6-6 and TRBJ1-2; D is undetermined. V gave up 6 bases and J gave up 0 bases, with 2 bases separating them. Per the germline V gene, CDR1 is MNHNY and CDR2 is SVGAGI (reference sequence). This CDR3 spans 11 amino acids.

DNA of the CDR3: TGTGCCAGCAGCTTAGCCAGTTATTACGAGCAGTACTTC. Translation: CASSLASYYEQYF. The chain has TRBV7-2 and TRBJ2-7, with D uncertain. CDR1 and CDR2 from the germline V gene are SGHTA and FQGNSA. The V end lost 0 bases, the J end lost 4 bases, and 7 bases lay between the germline ends. The CDR3 loop spans 13 amino acids.

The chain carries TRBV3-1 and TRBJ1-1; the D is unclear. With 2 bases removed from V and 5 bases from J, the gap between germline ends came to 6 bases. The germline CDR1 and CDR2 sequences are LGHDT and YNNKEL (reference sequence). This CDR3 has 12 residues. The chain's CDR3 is CASSQRGTEAFF. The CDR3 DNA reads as TGTGCCAGCAGCCAACGAGGTACTGAAGCTTTCTTT.

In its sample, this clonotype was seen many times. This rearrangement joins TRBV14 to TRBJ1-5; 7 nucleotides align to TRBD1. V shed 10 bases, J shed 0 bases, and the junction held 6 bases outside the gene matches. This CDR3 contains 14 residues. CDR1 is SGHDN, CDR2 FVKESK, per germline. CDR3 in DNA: TGTGCCATAACAGGGGCTCATAGCAATCAGCCCCAGCATTTT. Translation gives CAITGAHSNQPQHF. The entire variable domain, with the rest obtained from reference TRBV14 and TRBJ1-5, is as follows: EAGVTQFPSHSVIEKGQTVTLRCDPISGHDNLYWYRRVMGKEIKFLLHFVKESKQDESGMPNNRFLAERTGGTYSTLKVQPAELEDSGVYFCAITGAHSNQPQHFGDGTRLSIL.

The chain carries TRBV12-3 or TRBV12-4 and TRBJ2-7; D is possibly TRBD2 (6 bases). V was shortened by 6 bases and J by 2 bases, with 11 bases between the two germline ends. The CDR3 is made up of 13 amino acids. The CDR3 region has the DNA TGTGCCAGCAGCTCCAGGAGGGCCTACGAGCAGTACTTC. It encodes CASSSRRAYEQYF.

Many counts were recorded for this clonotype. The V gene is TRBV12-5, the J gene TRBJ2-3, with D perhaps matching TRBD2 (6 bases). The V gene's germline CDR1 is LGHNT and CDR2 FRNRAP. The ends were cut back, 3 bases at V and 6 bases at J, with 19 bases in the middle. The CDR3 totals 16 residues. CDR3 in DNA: TGTGCTAGTGGTTTAGGGAGGCCCCACTTGGGGGATACGCAGTATTTT. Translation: CASGLGRPHLGDTQYF.

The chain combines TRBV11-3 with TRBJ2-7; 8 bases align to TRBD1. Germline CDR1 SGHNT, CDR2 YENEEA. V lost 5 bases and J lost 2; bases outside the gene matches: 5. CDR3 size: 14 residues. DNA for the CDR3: TGTGCCAGCAGCCAGCCGGGACAGGCCTACGAGCAGTACTTC. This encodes CASSQPGQAYEQYF.

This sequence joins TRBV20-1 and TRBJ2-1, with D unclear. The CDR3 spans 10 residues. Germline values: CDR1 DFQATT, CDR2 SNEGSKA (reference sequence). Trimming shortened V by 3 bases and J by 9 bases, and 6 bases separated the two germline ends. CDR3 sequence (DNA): TGCAGTGCTAGCGGTTCTGAGCAGTTCTTC. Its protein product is CSASGSEQFF.

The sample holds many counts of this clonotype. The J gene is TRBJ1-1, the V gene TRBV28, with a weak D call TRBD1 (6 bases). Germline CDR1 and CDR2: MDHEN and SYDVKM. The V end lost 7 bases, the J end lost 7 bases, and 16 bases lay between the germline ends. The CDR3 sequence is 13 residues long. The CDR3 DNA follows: TGTGCCAGCAACCCTGGGGGGCTTATTGAAGCTTTCTTT. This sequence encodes CASNPGGLIEAFF.

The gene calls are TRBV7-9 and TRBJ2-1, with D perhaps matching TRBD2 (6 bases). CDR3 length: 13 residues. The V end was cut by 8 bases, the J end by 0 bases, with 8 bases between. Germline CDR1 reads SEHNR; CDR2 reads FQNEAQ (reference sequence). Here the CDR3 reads CASGGSSYNEQFF. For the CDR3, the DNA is TGTGCCAGCGGGGGGAGCTCCTACAATGAGCAGTTCTTC.